The T cell receptor (beta chain) under discussion was sequenced for a study of T cell repertoires in cytomegalovirus infection (dated by TCRdb to between 2017 and 2020). Background for the entire study: Peptide stimulations targeted recently identified HLA-C-restricted CMV epitopes, whose presentation resists viral immunomodulation, together with well-studied HLA-B-restricted epitopes. The HLA type of each donor mattered for the analysis, because public TCR beta signatures pointed to carriage of CMV infection along with the matching HLA type.

This specimen's treatment or condition label, interpreted: in vitro stimulation with specific CMV peptide epitopes to enrich CMV-specific T cells. CDR3 length: 14 amino acids, cysteine to phenylalanine. CDR3 DNA is the only sequence kept; it has 42 bases, read in frame from the first base. V is shortened by 4 bases, J by 6 bases, and the region joining them spans 12 bases. As encoded in the germline V gene, CDR1 is SGHAT while CDR2 is FQNNGV. Instrument used: Illumina HiSeq 1500. Using fastp at Q25 and MiXCR, TCRdb reprocessed the public reads and kept productive beta chains. Under each unique CDR3 protein, matching rows form one entry showing the most common genes and DNA. Across this sample there are fewer than 650,000 distinct CDR3 sequences, with 40% seen only once. 48% of the sample lies in the top ten. Concerning this clonotype itself: This clone's antigen is unknown. Base qualities were left out, and no much larger clone turns up one base away.

Broad study findings and their caveats: Cumulative frequency of public TCR beta family members discriminated carriers of CMV infection plus the relevant HLA type in this cohort and an independent approximately 370-donor cohort. In the ex vivo response, HLA-C-restricted CMV-specific TCR beta clonotypes were dominant, and in two of eight donors the single most frequent clonotype came from this HLA-C-restricted group.

This sequence uses TRBV11-2 and TRBJ2-2; the D gene is perhaps TRBD1, on 5 matching bases. The sequencing used cultured PBMCs, collected from culture after CMV antigen stimulation. The sequence came from a human donor in good health (CMV status not recorded). Some clones in this sample may be carry-over from other donors' samples. The CDR3 is CASSWTRAPGELFF. The sequenced DNA is TGTGCCAGCAGCTGGACCAGGGCCCCCGGGGAGCTGTTTTTT.